Sequencing of this T cell receptor beta chain was carried out in a study of shared clonotypes between healthy human individuals (dated by TCRdb to about 2020). As for the study more broadly: A couple of women and three men aged 18 to 49 years were included in the cohort. For each donor, CD4 naive and CD4 memory were each given three plates, CD8 naive was given two plates, and CD8 memory was given one plate. To estimate repertoire size and how much clonotype sharing occurs between individuals, the study deeply sequenced the blood TCR repertoires of roughly 5 healthy adults. To increase sequencing depth and limit assay-specific biases, different laboratories used diverse techniques to prepare libraries and sequence TCR repertoires. Each donor's leukapheresis produced roughly between about 0.8 and 8.9 billion PBMCs.

V is pared back by 10 bases and J by 5 bases, with 14 bases lying between the germline termini. Looking up the germline V gene yields CDR1 MDHEN and CDR2 SYDVKM. The CDR3 holds 12 amino acids from the cysteine to the phenylalanine. The retained sequence is limited to the CDR3, 36 bases, with the frame set at the first base. TCR CDR3 regions were amplified from genomic DNA by multiplex PCR using the deep immunoSEQ assay. Genomic DNA extracted from each cell subset was distributed evenly over all wells of several immunoSEQ 96-well plates, and each plate served as one replicate. For sorted subsets, roughly 200 ng of genomic DNA, equivalent to roughly 30,000 T cell genomes, went into each replicate PCR. Purified libraries were measured with a Qubit 3.0 fluorometer, size-checked on a Bioanalyzer 2100, and measured again with the KAPA Library Quantification kit. Each immunoSEQ 96-well plate was sequenced on its own single-read 150-cycle Illumina NextSeq 550 flow cell. Under the source paper's analysis protocol: Because the immunoSEQ output held only junctional sequences and lacked quality scores, the filtering could not match the filtering applied to full-length reads. Sequences were annotated with PyIR, a Python wrapper for IgBLAST v1.9, using IMGT germline references to assign V/J genes and CDR3. Reads were filtered out if the reads had weak V/J assignments (E-value above 1e-6), no CDR3, stop codons, out-of-frame junctions, or ambiguous translated residues. V3J clonotypes were defined as sequences sharing the same inferred V gene, J gene, and CDR3 amino acid sequence. Percentage overlap between repertoires was computed as shared unique clonotypes divided by the size of the smaller repertoire. Repertoire richness was assessed with RTK rarefaction, the Chao1 estimator, and Recon v2.1 estimates of unobserved clonotypes. OLGA was used to compute generation probabilities for all TCRbeta clonotypes that the gDNA method yielded from four donors. This immuneACCESS table, as held by TCRdb, lists in-frame sequences with V and J called but not all clones. Of the missing ones, under half trace to an unresolved V gene in checked studies; the others have no known cause. V and J calls and clone size come straight from that table; D and trimming were deduced from the DNA. The sample table lists 2 million to 3 million clones, approximately 93% of them with a count of one. The ten top clones hold around 0.4% of the sample.

The research as a whole found: Naive subsets generally had larger estimated clonotype richness than memory subsets. Incomplete sequencing was indicated by rarefaction of sorted-subset datasets, despite the large sequencing depth. Based on pairwise subsampling, the degree of clonotype sharing among donors was expected to be affected by sequencing depth. Sampling was restricted to blood, and TCR repertoires in tissues likely differ from the TCR repertoires found in blood. Sharing across several donors was observed for approximately 5% of naive CD4, 3.5% of naive CD8, about 2.5% of memory CD4, and about 0.39% of memory CD8 clonotypes. Higher generation probabilities were observed for clonotypes shared by all four sorted-subset donors than for non-shared clonotypes. The genetic and exposure-history diversity represented was limited by the small number of donors.

The donors were healthy, HIV-negative adults with no recently reported acute infections or vaccinations. Every donor was a Caucasian adult residing in Nashville, Tennessee, USA. CD4+ T cells were enriched through magnetic negative selection, after which naive cells were positively selected on CD45RA and the remaining negative fraction served as the memory subset. Blood was collected by leukapheresis, and PBMCs were isolated by Ficoll-Histopaque density gradient centrifugation and then cryopreserved in liquid nitrogen vapor phase. Analytical flow cytometry was used to check the purity and quantity of each magnetically sorted T cell population. Genomic DNA was isolated from every sorted fraction and measured by UV absorbance on a Nanodrop 2000c. Worth noting for this clone: The antigen it binds to is not known. No per-base quality is available; no much larger clone lies one base away.

The source of this sequence is a man between 18 and 29 years old in good health. Some clones in this sample may be carry-over from other donors' samples. The V and J genes are TRBV28 and TRBJ2-5, and possibly TRBD1, on 6 matching bases. The specimen was naive CD4+ T cells from PBMCs. The cell subset or site label on this specimen signifies: CD45RA+ positively selected. The CDR3 region reads CATAGAGETQYF. The DNA sequence is TGTGCCACCGCAGGGGCCGGGGAGACCCAGTACTTC.